This entry lists 12 T cell receptor beta chains sequenced from one sample in a study of blood T cells in healthy people across ages. The use of a sample-barcoded 5' primer and a J-beta primer mix characterized a second PCR of roughly 6 to 11 cycles. TCRdb processed the 5' RACE reads anew with MiXCR; each CDR3 protein has one entry. This sample has approximately 1,700,000 distinct CDR3 sequences, with about 39% found just once. The specimen sequenced was blood. These receptors came from a human donor in good health.

The chain has TRBV4-3 and TRBJ2-2; D possibly corresponds to TRBD2 (6 bases). V was clipped by 1 base and J by 0 bases, with 9 bases between them. Germline values: CDR1 LGHNA, CDR2 YSLEER. This CDR3 has 16 residues. CDR3 sequence: CASSQVTGANTGELFF. DNA of the CDR3: TGCGCCAGCAGCCAAGTGACGGGGGCGAACACCGGGGAGCTGTTTTTT.

The V call is TRBV15, the J call TRBJ2-3; a possible D gene is TRBD2 (6 bases). Trimming cost V 8 bases and J 5 bases, with 20 bases left between them. CDR3 length equals 15 residues. Germline V lookup: CDR1 LNHNV, CDR2 YYDKDF (reference sequence). DNA of the CDR3: TGTGCCACCGCGGCGATCGCGGGGTCGGGAGATACGCAGTATTTT. This codes for CATAAIAGSGDTQYF.

As to this clonotype: The junction and the germline gene differ at one end; a read error may be behind it. The rearrangement links TRBV2 to TRBJ2-7; D assignment may be TRBD1 or TRBD2 (5 bases each). CDR3 length equals 13 residues. Germline CDR1 SNHLY, CDR2 FYNNEI. CDR3 bases: TGTGCCGGCAGTGACGGGACGCTCTACGAGCAGTACTTC. It codes for CAGSDGTLYEQYF.

J is TRBJ2-1 and V is TRBV12-3 or TRBV12-4, with a possible D match to TRBD1 (6 bases). Deletions cut 3 bases from V and 3 bases from J, with 21 bases between. This CDR3 region has 18 residues. CDR3 loop: CASSFTLRQDKFYNEQFF. For the CDR3, the DNA is TGTGCCAGCAGTTTTACCCTAAGACAGGACAAATTCTACAATGAGCAGTTCTTC.

This clonotype was seen more than once but under ten times. The chain combines TRBV20-1 with TRBJ1-2, with D perhaps TRBD1 (6 bases). Trimming pared 2 bases from V and 2 bases from J, leaving 15 bases between. The CDR3 has 15 residues. Germline V lookup: CDR1 DFQATT, CDR2 SNEGSKA (reference sequence). CDR3 protein: CSARRPGRGNYGYTF. For the CDR3, the DNA is TGCAGTGCTAGACGCCCAGGGAGGGGGAACTATGGCTACACCTTC.

In its sample, this clonotype was seen a few times. The chain combines TRBV7-2 with TRBJ1-6, with 7 bases matching TRBD1. This CDR3 is 16 amino acids long. The J segment lost 7 bases and the V segment lost 5 bases, leaving 11 bases of the junction unmatched. The germline V gene encodes CDR1 SGHTA and CDR2 FQGNSA. For the CDR3, the DNA is TGTGCCAGCAGCCGAACAGGGGAAGTTGGCAATTCACCCCTCCACTTT. This translates into CASSRTGEVGNSPLHF.

The V gene is TRBV5-1, the J gene TRBJ2-7, with D perhaps TRBD1 or TRBD2 (5 bases each). Germline V gene data show CDR1 as SGHRS and CDR2 as YFSETQ. There are 14 residues in the CDR3. V shed 3 bases and J shed 6 bases, with 16 bases lying between them. The CDR3 spells CASSSMQGVSEQYF. In DNA form, the CDR3 reads TGCGCCAGCAGCTCCATGCAGGGAGTAAGCGAGCAGTACTTC.

V usage is TRBV29-1 and J usage is TRBJ2-5; TRBD1 matches 8 bases. CDR3 size: 16 residues. Germline V gene lookup returns CDR1 SQVTM and CDR2 ANQGSEA. V shed 4 bases, J shed 5 bases, and the junction held 15 bases outside the gene matches. The CDR3: CSVGQGYGPLGETQYF. Written as DNA, the CDR3 is TGCAGCGTTGGACAGGGGTATGGACCTTTGGGGGAGACCCAGTACTTC.

This clonotype turned up a few times. This chain joins TRBV7-2 and TRBJ2-3; TRBD1 might be the D (5 bases). Trimming left V 5 bases short and J 10 bases short, with 28 bases between. Germline V CDR1 and CDR2: SGHTA, FQGNSA. The CDR3 is made up of 17 amino acids. CDR3 nucleotide sequence: TGTGCCAGCAGCCTCATTGATGGGGCCCAGACCCTTGGAGCGCAGTATTTT. This codes for CASSLIDGAQTLGAQYF. Drawing the rest from reference TRBV7-2 and TRBJ2-3, the complete variable domain is GAGVSQSPSNKVTEKGKDVELRCDPISGHTALYWYRQSLGQGLEFLIYFQGNSAPDKSGLPSDRFSAERTGGSVSTLTIQRTQQEDSAVYLCASSLIDGAQTLGAQYFGPGTRLTVL.

This clonotype was picked up one time. The V call is TRBV28, the J call TRBJ2-3; D tentatively fits TRBD1 or TRBD2 (6 bases each). Germline lookup yields CDR1 MDHEN and CDR2 SYDVKM. The length of the CDR3 is 15 residues. V lost 4 bases and J lost 6, with 17 bases in between. CDR3 sequence reads: CASSSVGGLRDTQYF. Written as DNA, the CDR3 is TGTGCCAGCAGTTCCGTCGGGGGCCTCCGGGATACGCAGTATTTT.

V gene TRBV28 combines with J gene TRBJ1-2; D not certain. The CDR3 runs to 13 residues. V was trimmed by 1 base and J by 5 bases, leaving 8 bases between them. The germline CDR1 and CDR2 sequences are MDHEN and SYDVKM. CDR3 in DNA: TGTGCCAGCAGTTTATTTTCTGAGTATGGCTACACCTTC. This codes for CASSLFSEYGYTF.

This clonotype has only a few counts. The chain couples TRBV6-2 or TRBV6-3 to TRBJ1-1; D ambiguous. V was cut by 2 bases and J by 5 bases, with 21 bases left in between. The germline V gene encodes CDR1 MNHEY and CDR2 SVGEGT. The CDR3 has 17 amino acids. CDR3 DNA sequence: TGTGCCAGCAGTTACGTTCTCCGGGGTTACCCTCGGACTGAAGCTTTCTTT. It yields the protein CASSYVLRGYPRTEAFF.